The 28 T cell receptor beta chains given below trace back to one sample, sequenced in a study of control samples from healthy donors and cancer patients. Assay used: immunoSEQ multiplex PCR; TCRdb lists only in-frame clones, some missing. The repertoire holds 65,000 to 95,000 clones, with over 75% as singletons. The sequenced sample was blood. Receptor source: a man aged 50 to 59 in good health.

The gene calls are TRBV7-2 and TRBJ1-2; the match to TRBD1 covers 11 bases. The germline gives CDR1 SGHTA, CDR2 FQGNSA. The CDR3 is 14 amino acids. J gave up 7 bases and V 6 bases, and 7 bases lay outside the gene matches. The CDR3 loop is CASRNPGTGGGYTF. The CDR3 nucleotides read TGTGCCAGCAGAAATCCCGGGACAGGGGGTGGCTACACCTTC.

The rearrangement uses TRBV25-1 and TRBJ2-5; 8 nucleotides match TRBD1. CDR1 is MGHDK, CDR2 SYGVNS, per germline. This CDR3 has 15 amino acids. V trimming: 1 base; J trimming: 9 bases; junction bases outside the gene matches: 10. CDR3: CASSELAGGIGSQYF. CDR3 nucleotides: TGTGCCAGCAGTGAATTGGCAGGGGGCATAGGGTCCCAGTACTTC.

The V call is TRBV18, the J call TRBJ2-1; a possible D gene is TRBD1 (6 bases). Germline CDR1 reads KGHSH; CDR2 reads LQKENI. V gave up 4 bases and J gave up 0 bases, with 10 bases separating them. The CDR3 has 15 residues. Here the CDR3 reads CASSRGQTSYNEQFF. CDR3 nucleotide sequence: TGTGCCAGCTCACGCGGACAGACCTCCTACAATGAGCAGTTCTTC.

The gene calls are TRBV5-1 and TRBJ1-1, with a weak D call TRBD1 (6 bases). CDR1 is SGHRS and CDR2 is YFSETQ in the germline V gene. The CDR3 runs 13 residues. The germline V and J ends were trimmed by 4 bases and 4 bases, with 11 bases remaining between them. Here the CDR3 reads CASSPDRITEAFF. CDR3 nucleotides: TGCGCCAGCAGCCCCGACAGGATCACTGAAGCTTTCTTT.

The V and J genes are TRBV6-5 and TRBJ1-2; D is uncertain. The length of the CDR3 is 14 residues. V lost 5 bases to trimming and J lost 5 bases, with 15 bases between them. Germline CDR1 and CDR2: MNHEY and SVGAGI. The CDR3 bases are TGTGCCAGCAGTCCTTCCGACGGAAGGTATGGCTACACCTTC. Translation: CASSPSDGRYGYTF.

This chain connects TRBV9 to TRBJ1-4; D unresolved. This CDR3 contains 15 residues. From germline, CDR1 is SGDLS and CDR2 YYNGEE. The V end was cut by 0 bases, the J end by 0 bases, with 6 bases between. The CDR3 region is CASSVGDSTNEKLFF. The DNA for the CDR3 is TGTGCCAGCAGCGTAGGTGACTCAACTAATGAAAAACTGTTTTTT. The variable domain in full, with the rest retrieved from reference TRBV9 and TRBJ1-4, is DSGVTQTPKHLITATGQRVTLRCSPRSGDLSVYWYQQSLDQGLQFLIQYYNGEERAKGNILERFSAQQFPDLHSELNLSSLELGDSALYFCASSVGDSTNEKLFFGSGTQLSVL.

The DNA of the CDR3 is TGTGCCAGCGGTACCCAAGGAGGTGGTATTAACTATGAGCAGTTCTTC. Protein: CASGTQGGGINYEQFF. The chain uses TRBV7-2 and TRBJ2-1; D might be TRBD2 (5 bases). Trimming removed 8 bases from V and 8 bases from J, with 25 bases in between. CDR3 length: 16 residues. The germline CDR1 and CDR2 sequences are SGHTA and FQGNSA.

The chain joins TRBV6-2 or TRBV6-3 to TRBJ2-3, with TRBD2 identical over 7 bases. Germline V gene data show CDR1 as MNHEY and CDR2 as SVGEGT. This CDR3 is 16 amino acids long. Trimming at V came to 5 bases and at J to 0 bases, leaving 8 bases not matched to a gene. CDR3 nucleotides: TGTGCCAGCAGTAAACTAGCGCTATATAGCACAGATACGCAGTATTTT. Translating it yields CASSKLALYSTDTQYF.

The chain employs TRBV7-2 and TRBJ1-2; the match to TRBD1 covers 10 bases. In germline, CDR1 is SGHTA, CDR2 FQGNSA. Unmatched junction bases numbered 17, after V lost 8 bases and J lost 5 bases. This CDR3 is built from 17 residues. CDR3 protein: CASLPTGGSSGLYGYTF. In nucleotides, the CDR3 is TGTGCCAGCCTCCCGACAGGGGGCTCCAGTGGGCTATATGGCTACACCTTC.

The chain recombines TRBV3-1 (or the pseudogene TRBV3-2) with TRBJ1-2; no firm D call. V lost 3 bases and J 4 bases, leaving 6 bases between the germline ends. This CDR3 has 12 amino acids. Germline CDR1 reads LGHDT; CDR2 reads YNNKEL (reference sequence). CDR3 loop: CASSHRSYGYTF. The CDR3 DNA follows: TGTGCCAGCAGCCACAGGTCCTATGGCTACACCTTC.

The genes are TRBV5-4 and TRBJ1-1, with 9 bases identical to TRBD1. V shed 4 bases and J 0 bases; nucleotides not matched to a gene: 10. Germline CDR1 is SGHNT and CDR2 is YYREEE (reference sequence). This CDR3 spans 17 amino acids. The CDR3 DNA reads as TGTGCCAGCAGCGCCCCCGCCAGGGACAGGGTGAACACTGAAGCTTTCTTT. Its translation: CASSAPARDRVNTEAFF.

This chain joins TRBV12-3 or TRBV12-4 and TRBJ2-6, with TRBD2 as a possible D gene (5 bases). The CDR3 extends over 13 amino acids. Trimming cost V 5 bases and J 4 bases, with 6 bases left between them. This CDR3 is CASSRGGANVLTF. The CDR3 region has the DNA TGTGCCAGCAGTCGAGGGGGGGCCAACGTCCTGACTTTC.

This chain links TRBV6-2 or TRBV6-3 with TRBJ2-7; D uncertain. In germline, CDR1 is MNHEY, CDR2 SVGEGT. This CDR3 region has 13 residues. V dropped 2 bases and J dropped 2 bases, with 7 bases sitting between them. The CDR3 bases are TGTGCCAGCAGTTACGGAGACGCCTACGAGCAGTACTTC. It specifies CASSYGDAYEQYF.

The chain couples TRBV4-3 to TRBJ1-1; D is ambiguous. The length of the CDR3 is 14 residues. Trimming shortened V by 1 base and J by 4 bases, and 10 bases separated the two germline ends. Germline CDR1 and CDR2: LGHNA and YSLEER. CDR3 bases: TGCGCCAGCAGCCAAGGGACCTGGGGCACTGAAGCTTTCTTT. It specifies CASSQGTWGTEAFF.

This clone came up once. The J gene is TRBJ2-2, the V gene TRBV11-2; TRBD2 might be the D (7 bases). The CDR3 has 15 residues. Germline CDR1 SGHAT, CDR2 FQNNGV. V gave up 1 base and J gave up 4 bases, with 10 bases separating them. CDR3 DNA sequence: TGTGCCAGCAGCTTAGCGGGGGGCGGCACCGGGGAGCTGTTTTTT. Residues: CASSLAGGGTGELFF.

The J gene is TRBJ2-7, the V gene TRBV19, with D possibly being TRBD2 (6 bases). With 3 bases removed from V and 1 base from J, the gap between germline ends came to 13 bases. The CDR3 spans 15 residues. The germline CDR1 and CDR2 sequences are LNHDA and SQIVND (reference sequence). This CDR3 is CASSMGRAGSYEQYF. CDR3 sequence (DNA): TGTGCCAGTAGTATGGGCCGGGCGGGGTCCTACGAGCAGTACTTC.

This chain connects TRBV19 to TRBJ1-3, with no clear D. Trimming stripped 3 bases from V and 4 bases from J, with 13 bases between. The CDR3 has 15 residues. Per germline, CDR1 LNHDA and CDR2 SQIVND (reference sequence). In DNA, the CDR3 is TGTGCCAGTAGTATCCCCCACGGCTTAGGAAACACCATATATTTT. Protein: CASSIPHGLGNTIYF.

J is TRBJ1-1 and V is TRBV27; possible D gene TRBD1, 5 bases. The CDR3 covers 16 residues. Between the trimmed V and J ends, which lost 7 bases and 0 bases, there was a span of 18 bases. Germline CDR1 is MNHEY and CDR2 is SMNVEV (reference sequence). CDR3 DNA sequence: TGTGCCAGCAAAACTCGATCGGGACGGCTGAACACTGAAGCTTTCTTT. Its protein is CASKTRSGRLNTEAFF.

The J gene is TRBJ2-5, the V gene TRBV5-4; D ambiguous. V lost 3 bases and J lost 3, with 15 bases in between. This CDR3 spans 15 amino acids. Germline lookup yields CDR1 SGHNT and CDR2 YYREEE (reference sequence). CDR3 loop: CASSSQSTAKETQYF. DNA for the CDR3: TGTGCCAGCAGCTCCCAGTCGACGGCTAAAGAGACCCAGTACTTC.

V is TRBV2 and J is TRBJ1-5; 11 bases align to TRBD1. Trimming at V came to 6 bases and at J to 6 bases, leaving 10 bases not matched to a gene. There are 16 residues in the CDR3. CDR1 is SNHLY and CDR2 is FYNNEI in the germline V gene. The DNA for the CDR3 is TGTGCCAGCAGGGTCGGACAGGGGGCTTTCGGTCAGCCCCAGCATTTT. Amino acids: CASRVGQGAFGQPQHF.

J is TRBJ2-1 and V is TRBV27, with no clear D. CDR3 length: 15 amino acids. Trimming took 4 bases from V and 0 from J, leaving 10 bases between them. Germline CDR1 reads MNHEY; CDR2 reads SMNVEV (reference sequence). In DNA form, the CDR3 reads TGTGCCAGCAGTTACCTAACAAGCTCCTACAATGAGCAGTTCTTC. It encodes CASSYLTSSYNEQFF.

The J gene is TRBJ2-3, the V gene TRBV5-1, with 12 positions matching TRBD2. Germline V CDR1 and CDR2: SGHRS, YFSETQ. This CDR3 is built from 14 residues. V lost 7 bases, J lost 2 bases, and 2 bases stayed unmatched. CDR3 in DNA: TGCGCCAGCCGGACTAGCGGGGCCACAGATACGCAGTATTTT. This encodes CASRTSGATDTQYF.

The V and J genes are TRBV6-6 and TRBJ1-1; 10 bases agree with TRBD1. This CDR3 region has 18 residues. With V trimmed by 5 bases and J by 1 base, 13 bases remained unmatched. Germline-derived CDR1 and CDR2 are MNHNY and SVGAGI (reference sequence). The CDR3 DNA reads as TGTGCCAGCAGTCTCAGCCCCACGGGACAGGGGCGGAACACTGAAGCTTTCTTT. This gives the protein CASSLSPTGQGRNTEAFF.

V and J are TRBV9 and TRBJ2-7; 8 bases agree with TRBD2. There are 14 residues in the CDR3. CDR1 and CDR2 (germline): SGDLS, YYNGEE. V lost 4 bases and J lost 2; bases outside the gene matches: 5. CDR3 nucleotide sequence: TGTGCCAGCAGCTTGCGGGGGGCCCCCTACGAGCAGTACTTC. Protein: CASSLRGAPYEQYF.

The V gene is TRBV28, the J gene TRBJ1-2; a possible D gene is TRBD1 (5 bases). CDR3 length: 14 residues. Germline lookup yields CDR1 MDHEN and CDR2 SYDVKM. Trimming stripped 3 bases from V and 8 bases from J, with 16 bases between. The chain's CDR3 is CASSLLMGREGYTF. CDR3 nucleotides: TGTGCCAGCAGTTTGTTAATGGGGCGAGAGGGCTACACCTTC.

As regards this clone: The same CDR3 can be traced to other DNA sequences in this sample. V is TRBV3-1 (or the pseudogene TRBV3-2) and J is TRBJ2-7; 8 nucleotides match TRBD2. The ends lost 1 base at V and 4 bases at J; junction bases unmatched: 3. The length of the CDR3 is 14 residues. Germline CDR1 is LGHDT and CDR2 is YNNKEL (reference sequence). CDR3 bases: TGTGCCAGCAGCCAAGGTCGGGGGGGATACGAGCAGTACTTC. Translating gives CASSQGRGGYEQYF.

This chain uses TRBV9 with TRBJ2-3, with 7 bases that match TRBD1. V gave up 3 bases and J gave up 8 bases; unmatched junction bases: 12. There are 15 residues in the CDR3. Germline assignment: CDR1 SGDLS and CDR2 YYNGEE. The CDR3 loop is CASSADDRVPATQYF. Here the CDR3 DNA reads TGTGCCAGCAGCGCTGATGACAGGGTACCAGCTACGCAGTATTTT.

This clone was seen a single time. The V and J genes are TRBV4-2 and TRBJ1-1; D uncertain. Trimming took off 4 bases at V and 2 bases at J, with 20 bases between the two ends. The germline V gene encodes CDR1 LGHNA and CDR2 YNFKEQ. CDR3 length: 17 amino acids. The CDR3 sequence: CASSLSRLAPGNTEAFF. The CDR3, as DNA: TGTGCCAGCAGCCTAAGTCGCTTGGCCCCGGGTAACACTGAAGCTTTCTTT.